Listed here are 31 T cell receptor beta chains from one sample, sequenced in a study of shared clonotypes between healthy human individuals. Repertoires were generated with immunoSEQ multiplex PCR, while TCRdb's copy carries only in-frame clones and drops some. Seen here are under 650,000 clones, roughly 95% observed once, and the top ten hold about 0.057%. Sequenced: naive CD4+ T cells sorted from blood. The subset denotes: CD45RA+ positively selected. Every receptor here comes from a woman under 40 in good health.

V and J are TRBV29-1 and TRBJ2-1, with D perhaps TRBD1 (6 bases). The germline V gene encodes CDR1 SQVTM and CDR2 ANQGSEA. This CDR3 region has 12 residues. Trimming cost V 7 bases and J 4 bases, with 11 bases left between them. The CDR3 nucleotides are TGCAGCGGGGGGCCGAAGTACAATGAGCAGTTCTTC. Its protein product is CSGGPKYNEQFF.

This chain connects TRBV7-6 to TRBJ2-5; no firm D call. The CDR3 consists of 12 residues. V dropped 0 bases and J dropped 5 bases, with 4 bases sitting between them. The germline V gene encodes CDR1 SGHVS and CDR2 FNYEAQ. CDR3 residues: CASSLARETQYF. As DNA, the CDR3 is TGTGCCAGCAGCTTAGCGCGGGAGACCCAGTACTTC.

About this clone: The junction shows a germline mismatch at one end, possibly a read error. This chain uses TRBV19 with TRBJ1-2; D might be TRBD1 (5 bases). The CDR3 is 12 amino acids. CDR1 is LNHDA, CDR2 SQIVND, per germline (reference sequence). CDR3: CASSHQKQERYF. The CDR3 DNA sequence: TGTGCCAGTAGTCATCAAAAACAGGAAAGATACTTC.

The chain carries TRBV23-1 and TRBJ2-4, with D perhaps TRBD2 (6 bases). TRBV23-1 carries the ORF label, with uncertain function. This CDR3 comprises 16 residues. V lost 4 bases, J lost 6 bases, and 19 bases lay in between. The CDR3 coding sequence is TGCGCCAGCAGTCCGCCTAACGGGGGATTGAGAAACATTCAGTACTTC. This translates into CASSPPNGGLRNIQYF.

This sequence joins TRBV19 and TRBJ2-1; D remains ambiguous. Trimming removed 5 bases at V and 6 bases at J, with 11 bases between. The CDR3 length is 13 residues. Germline assignment: CDR1 LNHDA and CDR2 SQIVND (reference sequence). The CDR3 DNA is TGTGCCAGTAGTGGACGGGTAGGCAATGAGCAGTTCTTC. Translation gives CASSGRVGNEQFF.

The chain recombines TRBV5-1 with TRBJ2-7; 10 positions agree with TRBD2. The J segment lost 6 bases and the V segment lost 0 bases, leaving 9 bases of the junction unmatched. This CDR3 has 16 residues. The germline CDR1 and CDR2 sequences are SGHRS and YFSETQ. CDR3 nucleotides: TGCGCCAGCAGCTTGGCTAGCGGGAGCGTGGGGAGCGAGCAGTACTTC. This translates into CASSLASGSVGSEQYF.

The J gene is TRBJ2-1, the V gene TRBV29-1; D is tentatively TRBD1 or TRBD2 (5 bases each). The ends were cut back, 3 bases at V and 7 bases at J, with 16 bases in the middle. This CDR3 region has 14 residues. CDR1 and CDR2 from the germline V gene are SQVTM and ANQGSEA. CDR3 protein: CSVDGTGNPNEQFF. CDR3 DNA: TGCAGCGTTGACGGGACCGGGAACCCAAATGAGCAGTTCTTC.

The sample holds one count of this clone. The chain joins TRBV5-1 to TRBJ2-1, with 7 bases identical to TRBD2. Germline CDR1 is SGHRS and CDR2 is YFSETQ. Trimming cost V 4 bases and J 2 bases; bases outside gene matches: 6. The CDR3 has 15 residues. The CDR3 nucleotides are TGCGCCAGCAGCCCCCTGGCGGGGGCCTACAATGAGCAGTTCTTC. It translates to CASSPLAGAYNEQFF.

The chain recombines TRBV9 with TRBJ2-7; D may be TRBD1 (5 bases). There are 16 residues in the CDR3. Germline lookup yields CDR1 SGDLS and CDR2 YYNGEE. With 0 bases removed from V and 0 bases from J, the gap between germline ends came to 13 bases. CDR3 in DNA: TGTGCCAGCAGCGTAGCTCCACAGGCAGACTCCTACGAGCAGTACTTC. This gives the protein CASSVAPQADSYEQYF.

The V gene is TRBV10-3, the J gene TRBJ2-1; TRBD2 matches 7 bases. The CDR3 is 13 amino acids. The trim removed 10 bases at V and 7 bases at J, leaving 10 bases unmatched. Germline loops: CDR1 ENHRY, CDR2 SYGVKD. The CDR3 sequence: CATFGGSWNEQFF. The DNA of the CDR3 is TGTGCCACCTTCGGGGGGTCCTGGAATGAGCAGTTCTTC.

The chain uses TRBV18 and TRBJ1-2; D may be TRBD1 (5 bases). Germline-derived CDR1 and CDR2 are KGHSH and LQKENI. This CDR3 region has 15 residues. V gave up 5 bases and J gave up 5 bases, with 18 bases separating them. The CDR3 DNA follows: TGTGCCAGCTCATCAGGTGGTACAGGCGGATATGGCTACACCTTC. It codes for CASSSGGTGGYGYTF.

The chain is built from TRBV28 and TRBJ1-5; D remains ambiguous. Germline loops: CDR1 MDHEN, CDR2 SYDVKM. Trimming removed 7 bases at V and 0 bases at J, with 7 bases between. The CDR3 has 13 amino acids. CDR3 DNA sequence: TGTGCCAGCACAGTTCCTAGCAATCAGCCCCAGCATTTT. Amino acids: CASTVPSNQPQHF.

In its sample, this clone was seen once. This chain joins TRBV28 and TRBJ1-5; D is uncertain. V lost 2 bases, J lost 1 base, and 3 bases lay in between. Germline V lookup: CDR1 MDHEN, CDR2 SYDVKM. The CDR3 contains 13 residues. CDR3 coding DNA: TGTGCCAGCAGTTTAACCAGCAATCAGCCCCAGCATTTT. Translating it yields CASSLTSNQPQHF.

V and J are TRBV7-3 and TRBJ2-1, with TRBD2 matching over 12 bases. V shed 5 bases and J 4 bases; nucleotides not matched to a gene: 3. This CDR3 contains 15 residues. Germline assignment: CDR1 SGHTA and CDR2 FQGTGA. The CDR3 sequence is CASSLLAGGYNEQFF. CDR3 nucleotide sequence: TGTGCCAGCAGCCTGCTAGCGGGAGGGTACAATGAGCAGTTCTTC. Looking up the rest from reference TRBV7-3 and TRBJ2-1 gives the full variable domain: GAGVSQTPSNKVTEKGKYVELRCDPISGHTALYWYRQSLGQGPEFLIYFQGTGAADDSGLPNDRFFAVRPEGSVSTLKIQRTERGDSAVYLCASSLLAGGYNEQFFGPGTRLTVL.

This chain connects TRBV5-1 to TRBJ2-1, with D unclear. Trimming took 0 bases from V and 2 from J, leaving 6 bases between them. This CDR3 is built from 14 residues. Germline-derived CDR1 and CDR2 are SGHRS and YFSETQ. In nucleotides, the CDR3 is TGCGCCAGCAGCTTGGGAGAAGCCTACAATGAGCAGTTCTTC. It codes for CASSLGEAYNEQFF. The full variable domain, in which reference TRBV5-1 and TRBJ2-1 provide the parts outside the CDR3, is KAGVTQTPRYLIKTRGQQVTLSCSPISGHRSVSWYQQTPGQGLQFLFEYFSETQRNKGNFPGRFSGRQFSNSRSEMNVSTLELGDSALYLCASSLGEAYNEQFFGPGTRLTVL.

The chain joins TRBV28 to TRBJ2-5; 15 bases align to TRBD2. The DNA matches TRBJ2-7 better at its end, which makes the J call doubtful. Germline CDR1 MDHEN, CDR2 SYDVKM. This CDR3 is built from 17 residues. CDR3 protein: CASSLPGLAGGPYEQYF. The CDR3 DNA sequence: TGTGCCAGCAGTTTGCCCGGACTAGCGGGAGGGCCCTACGAGCAGTACTTC.

The chain links TRBV5-1 to TRBJ2-1, with D unclear. Germline V gene data show CDR1 as SGHRS and CDR2 as YFSETQ. V gave up 0 bases and J gave up 3 bases, with 10 bases separating them. This CDR3 contains 15 residues. The DNA for the CDR3 is TGCGCCAGCAGCTTGGTGTCTGGGGTCTACAATGAGCAGTTCTTC. It yields the protein CASSLVSGVYNEQFF.

This rearrangement joins TRBV7-2 to TRBJ1-3; no firm D call. The V end lost 5 bases, the J end lost 0 bases, and 11 bases lay between the germline ends. The CDR3 is 15 residues long. CDR1 and CDR2 from the germline V gene are SGHTA and FQGNSA. This CDR3 reads CASSPRLVSGNTIYF. The CDR3 nucleotides are TGTGCCAGCAGCCCGCGATTGGTCTCTGGAAACACCATATATTTT.

The rearrangement joins TRBV6-5 to TRBJ2-1; the match to TRBD2 covers 9 bases. Germline CDR1 and CDR2: MNHEY and SVGAGI. V lost 10 bases and J lost 4; bases outside the gene matches: 5. This CDR3 spans 13 amino acids. The CDR3 loop reads CATLSGSYNEQFF. DNA for the CDR3: TGTGCCACCCTTAGCGGGAGTTACAATGAGCAGTTCTTC.

CDR3 sequence reads: CASSSPATGANVLTF. The CDR3 coding sequence is TGTGCCAGCAGTTCCCCCGCCACGGGGGCCAACGTCCTGACTTTC. The rearrangement links TRBV28 to TRBJ2-6; D unresolved. Germline CDR1 reads MDHEN; CDR2 reads SYDVKM. Trimming took 4 bases from V and 4 from J, leaving 11 bases between them. CDR3 length equals 15 residues.

Points on this clone: The sample contains more than one DNA sequence encoding this CDR3. The genes are TRBV28 and TRBJ2-7; 14 bases are shared with TRBD2. The ends lost 3 bases at V and 3 bases at J; junction bases unmatched: 1. The CDR3 has 15 amino acids. Germline CDR1 is MDHEN and CDR2 is SYDVKM. Written as DNA, the CDR3 is TGTGCCAGCAGTTTTGGGACTAGCGGGAGCTACGAGCAGTACTTC. Its protein product is CASSFGTSGSYEQYF.

The rearrangement uses TRBV11-2 and TRBJ1-1; no clear D. V was pared by 4 bases and J by 7 bases, with 13 bases between. This CDR3 region has 13 residues. CDR1 and CDR2 (germline): SGHAT, FQNNGV. This CDR3 is CASSSLGVGEAFF. The CDR3 nucleotides are TGTGCCAGCAGCTCTTTAGGAGTTGGTGAAGCTTTCTTT.

The chain links TRBV29-1 to TRBJ2-5; 13 bases fit TRBD2. V lost 4 bases to trimming and J lost 1 base; unmatched junction nucleotides: 12. The CDR3 has 18 residues. CDR1 is SQVTM and CDR2 is ANQGSEA in the germline V gene. This chain's CDR3 is CSVGGIPGLAGFQETQYF. CDR3 coding DNA: TGCAGCGTTGGGGGTATCCCGGGACTAGCGGGATTCCAAGAGACCCAGTACTTC.

The chain uses TRBV10-3 and TRBJ1-5; 8 bases agree with TRBD1. This CDR3 has 16 residues. The germline CDR1 and CDR2 sequences are ENHRY and SYGVKD. V was pared by 2 bases and J by 3 bases, with 6 bases of the junction left unmatched. The CDR3 DNA reads as TGTGCCATCAGTGAGAATGGGGGACAGGACAATCAGCCCCAGCATTTT. This gives the protein CAISENGGQDNQPQHF.

The rearrangement uses TRBV18 and TRBJ2-7, with 9 bases lining up with TRBD2. The length of the CDR3 is 17 residues. Germline V gene sequence: CDR1 KGHSH, CDR2 LQKENI. Germline trimming cut 3 bases from V and 7 bases from J; bases unmatched to any gene: 16. CDR3 amino acids: CASSPLTRGRASREQYF. CDR3 DNA sequence: TGTGCCAGCTCACCCCTCACTCGCGGGAGGGCTTCTCGGGAGCAGTACTTC.

The chain joins TRBV4-2 to TRBJ2-1, with D possibly being TRBD2 (6 bases). The germline V gene encodes CDR1 LGHNA and CDR2 YNFKEQ. Trimming took 3 bases from V and 8 from J, leaving 20 bases between them. The CDR3 is 16 residues long. This CDR3 is CASSQQGRGTQHEQFF. CDR3 DNA: TGTGCCAGCAGCCAGCAGGGACGGGGGACTCAGCATGAGCAGTTCTTC.

The chain links TRBV5-1 to TRBJ2-3, with D perhaps TRBD2 (5 bases). Germline V CDR1 and CDR2: SGHRS, YFSETQ. The CDR3 length is 14 residues. V lost 0 bases to trimming and J lost 6 bases, with 11 bases between them. This CDR3 reads CASSLAGSSDTQYF. The CDR3 DNA reads as TGCGCCAGCAGCTTGGCTGGGAGTTCGGATACGCAGTATTTT. Variable domain in full (rest from reference TRBV5-1 and TRBJ2-3): KAGVTQTPRYLIKTRGQQVTLSCSPISGHRSVSWYQQTPGQGLQFLFEYFSETQRNKGNFPGRFSGRQFSNSRSEMNVSTLELGDSALYLCASSLAGSSDTQYFGPGTRLTVL.

The rearrangement links TRBV15 to TRBJ2-7; TRBD2 aligns across 10 bases. V shed 3 bases, J shed 5 bases, and the junction held 10 bases outside the gene matches. The germline gives CDR1 LNHNV, CDR2 YYDKDF (reference sequence). The CDR3 has 16 residues. CDR3 nucleotide sequence: TGTGCCACCAGCAGCCAAAAAGTAGCGGGAGGTAACGAGCAGTACTTC. Encoded protein: CATSSQKVAGGNEQYF.

The chain links TRBV5-1 to TRBJ1-1, with 8 bases lining up with TRBD1. The CDR3 consists of 14 residues. V trimming: 5 bases; J trimming: 2 bases; junction bases outside the gene matches: 5. The V gene's germline CDR1 is SGHRS and CDR2 YFSETQ. The CDR3 sequence is CASSWQGANTEAFF. For the CDR3, the DNA is TGCGCCAGCAGTTGGCAGGGGGCTAACACTGAAGCTTTCTTT.

The rearrangement uses TRBV12-5 and TRBJ2-6, with D maybe TRBD1 (5 bases). The length of the CDR3 is 18 residues. Germline V lookup: CDR1 LGHNT, CDR2 FRNRAP. The V end was cut by 5 bases, the J end by 5 bases, with 22 bases between. CDR3 protein: CASGRGTAGQSRANVLTF. In DNA, the CDR3 is TGTGCTAGTGGTCGTGGAACTGCAGGACAAAGTCGGGCCAACGTCCTGACTTTC.

This chain links TRBV25-1 with TRBJ2-2; TRBD2 matches 8 bases. The germline V gene encodes CDR1 MGHDK and CDR2 SYGVNS. This CDR3 comprises 17 residues. V shed 3 bases and J 4 bases; nucleotides not matched to a gene: 10. For the CDR3, the DNA is TGTGCCAGCAGTGACCCTATCGGGAGGGGAACCACCGGGGAGCTGTTTTTT. This encodes CASSDPIGRGTTGELFF.